Below, 3 T cell receptor beta chains from the same sample are listed, as sequenced in a study of low-dose radiotherapy and immunotherapy resistance in tumors. With TRAV- and TRBV-specific primers, first-strand cDNA was made, covering the alpha and beta chains. A roughly 19-cycle PCR with a constant-region primer and V-primer adapter amplified TCRs. Each CDR3 protein is one row after TCRdb ran MiXCR on the reads. The table lists about 6,200 distinct CDR3 sequences, around 83% of them singletons, with approximately 6% in the top ten. The origin of the receptors is a human donor with advanced metastatic prostate, ovarian, gallbladder or colorectal cancer (not recorded which). This table probably holds off-target reads from a library built for another chain.

This clonotype appeared a few times. This chain connects TRBV20-1 to TRBJ1-5, with 7 bases matching TRBD1. V shed 0 bases and J 1 base; nucleotides not matched to a gene: 9. There are 17 residues in the CDR3. Germline V gene lookup returns CDR1 DFQATT and CDR2 SNEGSKA (reference sequence). CDR3 in amino acids: CSARETGVRGSNQPQHF. CDR3 coding DNA: TGCAGTGCTAGAGAAACAGGGGTAAGAGGGAGCAATCAGCCCCAGCATTTT.

V and J are TRBV6-1 and TRBJ2-4; the match to TRBD1 covers 11 bases. The CDR3 has 13 amino acids. Germline values: CDR1 MNHNS, CDR2 SASEGT. The V gene end was trimmed by 4 bases and the J gene end by 8 bases; junction bases not matched to a gene: 1. The CDR3 sequence: CASSGDRGDIQYF. CDR3 DNA sequence: TGTGCCAGCAGTGGGGACAGGGGGGACATTCAGTACTTC.

V usage is TRBV20-1 and J usage is TRBJ2-7; the match to TRBD2 covers 7 bases. With V trimmed by 6 bases and J by 6 bases, 23 bases remained unmatched. CDR3 length: 17 amino acids. In germline, CDR1 is DFQATT, CDR2 SNEGSKA (reference sequence). The CDR3 loop reads CSARSDMEGGMKREQYF. In DNA, the CDR3 is TGCAGTGCCAGAAGCGACATGGAGGGAGGGATGAAACGCGAGCAGTACTTC.